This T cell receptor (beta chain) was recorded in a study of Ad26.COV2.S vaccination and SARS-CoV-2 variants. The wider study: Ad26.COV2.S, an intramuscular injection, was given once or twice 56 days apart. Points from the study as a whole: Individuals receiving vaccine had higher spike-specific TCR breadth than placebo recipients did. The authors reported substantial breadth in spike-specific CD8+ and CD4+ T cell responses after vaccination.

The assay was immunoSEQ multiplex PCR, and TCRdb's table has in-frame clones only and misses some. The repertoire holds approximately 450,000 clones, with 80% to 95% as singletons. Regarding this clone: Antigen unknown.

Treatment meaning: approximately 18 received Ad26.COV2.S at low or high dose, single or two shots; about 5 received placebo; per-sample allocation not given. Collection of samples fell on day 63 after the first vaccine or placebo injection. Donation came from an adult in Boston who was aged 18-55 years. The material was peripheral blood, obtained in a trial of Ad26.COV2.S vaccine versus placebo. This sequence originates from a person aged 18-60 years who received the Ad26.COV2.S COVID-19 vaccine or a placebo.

The DNA for the CDR3 is TGTGCCAGCAGCTCGGAGGTGGGCTCCTACAATGAGCAGTTCTTC. Amino acid sequence: CASSSEVGSYNEQFF. This rearrangement joins TRBV5-8 to TRBJ2-1; D is possibly TRBD2 (5 bases). Germline-derived CDR1 and CDR2 are SGHTS and YDEGEE. The V end was cut by 3 bases, the J end by 0 bases, with 10 bases between. The CDR3 contains 15 residues.